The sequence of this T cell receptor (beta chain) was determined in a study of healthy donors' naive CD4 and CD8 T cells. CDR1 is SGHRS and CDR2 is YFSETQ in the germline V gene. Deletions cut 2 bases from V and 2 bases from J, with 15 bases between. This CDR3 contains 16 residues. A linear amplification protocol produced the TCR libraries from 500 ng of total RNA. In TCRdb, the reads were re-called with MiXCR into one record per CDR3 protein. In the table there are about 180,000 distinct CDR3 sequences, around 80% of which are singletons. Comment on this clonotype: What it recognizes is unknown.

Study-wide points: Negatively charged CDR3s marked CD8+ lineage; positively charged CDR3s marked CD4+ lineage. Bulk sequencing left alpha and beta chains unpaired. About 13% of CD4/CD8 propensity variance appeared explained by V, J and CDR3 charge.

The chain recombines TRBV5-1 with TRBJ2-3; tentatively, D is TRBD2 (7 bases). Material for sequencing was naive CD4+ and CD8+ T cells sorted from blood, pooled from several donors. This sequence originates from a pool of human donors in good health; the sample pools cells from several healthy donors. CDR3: CASSFRGGPNTDTQYF. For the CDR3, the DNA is TGCGCCAGCAGCTTTAGGGGGGGGCCCAACACAGATACGCAGTATTTT.